One sample yielded the 20 T cell receptor beta chains listed below, sequenced in a study of blood T cell repertoires in COVID-19. TCRdb's copy holds only in-frame clones and misses some; the assay was immunoSEQ multiplex PCR. The repertoire holds approximately 220,000 clones, with 75% to 90% as singletons. The sequencing input was PBMCs or T cells enriched from blood (not recorded which). The source is a woman aged 25 to 45 who had been exposed to COVID-19.

In this sample, this clone turned up a few times. The rearrangement uses TRBV11-2 and TRBJ1-2; 11 bases map to TRBD1. Germline loops: CDR1 SGHAT, CDR2 FQNNGV. The V gene end was trimmed by 5 bases and the J gene end by 7 bases; junction bases not matched to a gene: 6. The CDR3 spans 14 residues. The CDR3 sequence is CASSPGQGVAGYTF. The CDR3 DNA sequence: TGTGCCAGCAGCCCGGGACAGGGGGTCGCTGGCTACACCTTC. Supplemented by reference TRBV11-2 and TRBJ1-2, the full variable domain reads EAGVAQSPRYKIIEKRQSVAFWCNPISGHATLYWYQQILGQGPKLLIQFQNNGVVDDSQLPKDRFSAERLKGVDSTLKIQPAKLEDSAVYLCASSPGQGVAGYTFGSGTRLTVV.

This sequence joins TRBV7-2 and TRBJ1-1; D perhaps matches TRBD1 (5 bases). V was cut by 0 bases and J by 0 bases, with 23 bases left in between. CDR1 SGHTA and CDR2 FQGNSA come from the germline V gene. This CDR3 has 20 residues. CDR3 coding DNA: TGTGCCAGCAGCTTAGCACCAAAAGGCCGGTCGGGGGAAATGAACACTGAAGCTTTCTTT. Translated: CASSLAPKGRSGEMNTEAFF.

The gene calls are TRBV27 and TRBJ2-1, with 7 bases lining up with TRBD1. With V trimmed by 3 bases and J by 4 bases, 9 bases remained unmatched. The CDR3 spans 16 residues. Looked up from germline, CDR1 is MNHEY and CDR2 is SMNVEV (reference sequence). CDR3 nucleotide sequence: TGTGCCAGCAGTTTTGCCGGGACAGCCGGATACAATGAGCAGTTCTTC. This codes for CASSFAGTAGYNEQFF.

This chain uses TRBV19 with TRBJ1-5; 11 nucleotides agree with TRBD1. J gave up 1 base and V 4 bases, and 15 bases lay outside the gene matches. Per the germline V gene, CDR1 is LNHDA and CDR2 is SQIVND (reference sequence). CDR3 length: 20 amino acids. This chain's CDR3 is CASSTPRLVGQGASNQPQHF. The CDR3 DNA is TGTGCCAGTAGTACACCCCGACTGGTTGGACAGGGGGCGAGCAATCAGCCCCAGCATTTT.

The V call is TRBV5-1, the J call TRBJ2-2; possible D gene TRBD1, 6 bases. Between the trimmed V and J ends, which lost 4 bases and 0 bases, there was a span of 19 bases. Germline V gives CDR1 SGHRS, CDR2 YFSETQ. The CDR3 has 18 amino acids. The DNA for the CDR3 is TGCGCCAGCAGCGTGATCCCTTCAGGGGCCGCGAACACCGGGGAGCTGTTTTTT. It yields the protein CASSVIPSGAANTGELFF.

This chain joins TRBV20-1 and TRBJ1-1; no clear D gene. The V end was cut by 2 bases, the J end by 9 bases, with 10 bases between. CDR1 is DFQATT and CDR2 is SNEGSKA in the germline V gene (reference sequence). The CDR3 loop spans 11 amino acids. The CDR3 loop is CSARKEGQAFF. The CDR3 region has the DNA TGCAGTGCTAGAAAGGAGGGTCAAGCTTTCTTT.

The chain employs TRBV5-5 and TRBJ2-1; 9 nucleotides agree with TRBD1. CDR1 and CDR2 (germline): SGHKS, YYEKEE (reference sequence). V was pared by 4 bases and J by 6 bases, with 5 bases of the junction left unmatched. The CDR3 contains 14 residues. The CDR3 reads CASSRQGGSNEQFF. The CDR3 DNA is TGTGCCAGCAGCCGACAGGGGGGGAGCAATGAGCAGTTCTTC.

This clone was counted at least ten times. V gene TRBV27 combines with J gene TRBJ1-6; 7 bases align to TRBD1. CDR1 and CDR2 (germline): MNHEY, SMNVEV (reference sequence). The J segment lost 10 bases and the V segment lost 5 bases, leaving 5 bases of the junction unmatched. This CDR3 contains 13 residues. CDR3 sequence reads: CASSKRQGSPLHF. The CDR3 DNA is TGTGCCAGCAGTAAACGACAGGGATCACCCCTCCACTTT.

This chain connects TRBV2 to TRBJ2-7, with 11 bases aligning to TRBD2. CDR1 is SNHLY, CDR2 FYNNEI, per germline. Trimming took 3 bases from V and 4 from J; bases not matched to a gene: 5. The CDR3 runs 15 residues. The CDR3: CASSEVTSGDYEQYF. CDR3 nucleotide sequence: TGTGCCAGCAGTGAGGTGACTAGCGGGGATTACGAGCAGTACTTC.

The genes are TRBV2 and TRBJ2-5; D perhaps matches TRBD2 (5 bases). Trimming removed 3 bases from V and 5 bases from J, with 16 bases in between. The CDR3 length is 15 residues. Germline assignment: CDR1 SNHLY and CDR2 FYNNEI. The CDR3 sequence is CASSEGASIRETQYF. CDR3 DNA sequence: TGTGCCAGCAGTGAGGGAGCGTCCATCAGGGAGACCCAGTACTTC.

V and J are TRBV20-1 and TRBJ2-1, with D perhaps matching TRBD1 (5 bases). The CDR3 length is 12 residues. The V end was cut by 3 bases, the J end by 7 bases, with 10 bases between. Germline values: CDR1 DFQATT, CDR2 SNEGSKA (reference sequence). CDR3 residues: CSASRTKNEQFF. Written as DNA, the CDR3 is TGCAGTGCTAGTCGGACAAAAAATGAGCAGTTCTTC.

This chain connects TRBV13 to TRBJ2-5, with 13 bases fitting TRBD2. Germline loops: CDR1 PRHDT, CDR2 FYEKMQ (reference sequence). The CDR3 consists of 16 residues. J lost 5 bases, V lost 4 bases, and 7 bases had no gene match. CDR3 in DNA: TGTGCCAGCAGCTCCCCACTAGCGGGGGGGCGGGAGACCCAGTACTTC. It encodes CASSSPLAGGRETQYF.

The chain couples TRBV10-3 to TRBJ1-2; no firm D call. The CDR3 contains 14 residues. Trimming cost V 4 bases and J 6 bases, with 15 bases left between them. Germline values: CDR1 ENHRY, CDR2 SYGVKD. CDR3 bases: TGTGCCATCAGTGTGGCGGGGAGGGAGCATGGCTACACCTTC. It translates to CAISVAGREHGYTF.

The gene calls are TRBV14 and TRBJ1-2; D might be TRBD1 (6 bases). The CDR3 spans 14 residues. Trimming stripped 7 bases from V and 4 bases from J, with 16 bases between. CDR1 and CDR2 from the germline V gene are SGHDN and FVKESK. CDR3 in amino acids: CASTPTGGGYGYTF. The CDR3 DNA sequence: TGTGCCAGCACCCCCACGGGGGGCGGCTATGGCTACACCTTC.

This chain links TRBV2 with TRBJ1-6; a possible D gene is TRBD1 (6 bases). The CDR3 sequence is 15 residues long. The ends were cut back, 6 bases at V and 5 bases at J, with 14 bases in the middle. Germline V lookup: CDR1 SNHLY, CDR2 FYNNEI. The CDR3 loop reads CASRYGTLNNSPLHF. CDR3 bases: TGTGCCAGCAGATACGGGACACTTAATAATTCACCCCTCCACTTT. Using reference TRBV2 and TRBJ1-6 for the parts outside the CDR3, the full variable domain is EPEVTQTPSHQVTQMGQEVILRCVPISNHLYFYWYRQILGQKVEFLVSFYNNEISEKSEIFDDQFSVERPDGSNFTLKIRSTKLEDSAMYFCASRYGTLNNSPLHFGNGTRLTVT.

The DNA of the CDR3 is TGTGCCAGTAGTATCTTGGACAGGGTCTGGCAGCCCCAGCATTTT. Translated, it gives CASSILDRVWQPQHF. The chain joins TRBV19 to TRBJ1-5; TRBD1 aligns across 8 bases. The CDR3 runs to 15 residues. The germline CDR1 and CDR2 sequences are LNHDA and SQIVND (reference sequence). V trimming: 3 bases; J trimming: 7 bases; junction bases outside the gene matches: 8. The full variable domain, with the rest looked up from reference TRBV19 and TRBJ1-5, is DGGITQSPKYLFRKEGQNVTLSCEQNLNHDAMYWYRQDPGQGLRLIYYSQIVNDFQKGDIAEGYSVSREKKESFPLTVTSAQKNPTAFYLCASSILDRVWQPQHFGDGTRLSIL.

The chain links TRBV29-1 to TRBJ1-1; D might be TRBD1 (6 bases). Germline lookup yields CDR1 SQVTM and CDR2 ANQGSEA. The CDR3 is 13 residues long. V lost 4 bases and J lost 6, with 15 bases in between. The CDR3 coding sequence is TGCAGCGTTGTGGGGGGCGGGGGCTCTGAAGCTTTCTTT. It translates to CSVVGGGGSEAFF.

This clone was detected only once. The chain combines TRBV2 with TRBJ1-4, with D maybe TRBD1 (6 bases). The CDR3 consists of 16 residues. V was clipped by 6 bases and J by 0 bases, with 14 bases between them. The germline gives CDR1 SNHLY, CDR2 FYNNEI. In DNA form, the CDR3 reads TGTGCCAGCAGCCCCAGGGGAACTACAACTAATGAAAAACTGTTTTTT. Its protein product is CASSPRGTTTNEKLFF.

This clone has only a few counts. The CDR3 loop is CASSFGTGQPGNTIYF. CDR3 bases: TGTGCCAGCAGCTTTGGGACAGGTCAACCTGGAAACACCATATATTTT. The rearrangement uses TRBV7-9 and TRBJ1-3, with TRBD1 identical over 8 bases. The CDR3 runs 16 residues. The V segment lost 3 bases and the J segment 2 bases; nucleotides outside the gene matches: 6. Germline V gene data show CDR1 as SEHNR and CDR2 as FQNEAQ (reference sequence). The full variable domain, with the rest looked up from reference TRBV7-9 and TRBJ1-3, is DTGVSQNPRHKITKRGQNVTFRCDPISEHNRLYWYRQTLGQGPEFLTYFQNEAQLEKSRLLSDRFSAERPKGSFSTLEIQRTEQGDSAMYLCASSFGTGQPGNTIYFGEGSWLTVV.

The rearrangement uses TRBV30 and TRBJ2-4; the match to TRBD1 covers 7 bases. The trim removed 4 bases at V and 0 bases at J, leaving 12 bases unmatched. The CDR3 totals 17 residues. CDR1 is GTSNPN and CDR2 is SVGIG in the germline V gene (reference sequence). The CDR3 here is CAWIPSLNRGAKNIQYF. The CDR3 nucleotides are TGTGCCTGGATTCCGTCCCTTAACAGGGGAGCCAAAAACATTCAGTACTTC. The variable domain in full, with the rest retrieved from reference TRBV30 and TRBJ2-4, is SQTIHQWPATLVQPVGSPLSLECTVEGTSNPNLYWYRQAAGRGLQLLFYSVGIGQISSEVPQNLSASRPQDRQFILSSKKLLLSDSGFYLCAWIPSLNRGAKNIQYFGAGTRLSVL.